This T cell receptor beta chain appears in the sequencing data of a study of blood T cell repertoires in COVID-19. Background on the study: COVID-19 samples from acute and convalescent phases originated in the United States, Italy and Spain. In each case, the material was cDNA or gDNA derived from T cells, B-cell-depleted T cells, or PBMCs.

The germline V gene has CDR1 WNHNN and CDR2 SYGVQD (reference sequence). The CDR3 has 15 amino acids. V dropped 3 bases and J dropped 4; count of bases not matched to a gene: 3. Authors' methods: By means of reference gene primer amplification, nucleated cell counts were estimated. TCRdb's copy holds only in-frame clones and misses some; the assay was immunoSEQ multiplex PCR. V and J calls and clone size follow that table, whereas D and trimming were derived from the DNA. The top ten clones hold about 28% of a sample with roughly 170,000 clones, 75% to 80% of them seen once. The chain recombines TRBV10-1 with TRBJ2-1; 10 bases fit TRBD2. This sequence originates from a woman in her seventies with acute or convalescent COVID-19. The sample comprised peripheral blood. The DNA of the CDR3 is TGCGCCAGCAGTGAAGTACTAGCGGGGTACAATGAGCAGTTCTTC. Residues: CASSEVLAGYNEQFF.